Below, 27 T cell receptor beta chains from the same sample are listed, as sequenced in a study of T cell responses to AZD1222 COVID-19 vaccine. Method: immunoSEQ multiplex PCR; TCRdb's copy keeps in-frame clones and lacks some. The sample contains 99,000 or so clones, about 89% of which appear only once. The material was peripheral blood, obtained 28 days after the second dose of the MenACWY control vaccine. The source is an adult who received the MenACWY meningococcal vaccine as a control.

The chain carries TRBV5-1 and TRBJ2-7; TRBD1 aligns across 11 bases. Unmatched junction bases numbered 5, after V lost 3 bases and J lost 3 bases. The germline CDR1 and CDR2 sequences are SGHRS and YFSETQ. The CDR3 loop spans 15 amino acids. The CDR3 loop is CASSSTGTGGYEQYF. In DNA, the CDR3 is TGCGCCAGCAGCTCAACCGGGACAGGGGGCTACGAGCAGTACTTC. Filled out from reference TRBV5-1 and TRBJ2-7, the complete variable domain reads KAGVTQTPRYLIKTRGQQVTLSCSPISGHRSVSWYQQTPGQGLQFLFEYFSETQRNKGNFPGRFSGRQFSNSRSEMNVSTLELGDSALYLCASSSTGTGGYEQYFGPGTRLTVT.

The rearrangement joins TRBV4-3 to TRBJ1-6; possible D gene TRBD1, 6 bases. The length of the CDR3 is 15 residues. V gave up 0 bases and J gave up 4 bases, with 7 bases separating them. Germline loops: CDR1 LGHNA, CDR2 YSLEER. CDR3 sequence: CASSQDGTYNSPLHF. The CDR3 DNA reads TGCGCCAGCAGCCAAGATGGGACATATAATTCACCCCTCCACTTT.

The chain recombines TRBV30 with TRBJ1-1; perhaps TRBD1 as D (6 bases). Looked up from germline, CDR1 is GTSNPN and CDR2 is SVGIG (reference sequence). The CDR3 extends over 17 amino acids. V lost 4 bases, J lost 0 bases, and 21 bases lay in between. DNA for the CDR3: TGTGCCTGGAAGTTGAGGGGGGGCTCTCCAATGAACACTGAAGCTTTCTTT. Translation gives CAWKLRGGSPMNTEAFF. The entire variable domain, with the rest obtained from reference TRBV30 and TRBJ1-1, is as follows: SQTIHQWPATLVQPVGSPLSLECTVEGTSNPNLYWYRQAAGRGLQLLFYSVGIGQISSEVPQNLSASRPQDRQFILSSKKLLLSDSGFYLCAWKLRGGSPMNTEAFFGQGTRLTVV.

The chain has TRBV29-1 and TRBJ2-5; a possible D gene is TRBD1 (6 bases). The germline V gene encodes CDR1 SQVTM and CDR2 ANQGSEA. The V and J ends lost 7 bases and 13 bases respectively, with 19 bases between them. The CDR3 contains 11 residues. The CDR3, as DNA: TGCAGCGGACTGATAGGGGGAGCCCGGTACTTC. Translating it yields CSGLIGGARYF. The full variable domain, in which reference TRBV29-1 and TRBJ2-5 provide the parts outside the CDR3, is SAVISQKPSRDICQRGTSLTIQCQVDSQVTMMFWYRQQPGQSLTLIATANQGSEATYESGFVIDKFPISRPNLTFSTLTVSNMSPEDSSIYLCSGLIGGARYFGPGTRLLVL.

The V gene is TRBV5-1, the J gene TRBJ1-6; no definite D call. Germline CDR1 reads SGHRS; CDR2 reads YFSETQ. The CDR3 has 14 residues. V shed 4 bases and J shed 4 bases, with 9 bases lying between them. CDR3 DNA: TGCGCCAGCAGCCCGGACGGGTATAATTCACCCCTCCACTTT. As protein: CASSPDGYNSPLHF.

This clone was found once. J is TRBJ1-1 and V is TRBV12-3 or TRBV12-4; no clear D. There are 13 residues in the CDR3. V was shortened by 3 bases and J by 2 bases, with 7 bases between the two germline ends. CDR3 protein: CASSFGRNTEAFF. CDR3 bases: TGTGCCAGCAGTTTCGGGCGTAACACTGAAGCTTTCTTT.

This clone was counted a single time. The CDR3 DNA follows: TGTGCCAGCAGTATACCACCGGGACAGGGAAGGAACGAGCAGTACTTC. Translated: CASSIPPGQGRNEQYF. The rearrangement uses TRBV28 and TRBJ2-7; TRBD1 matches 9 bases. CDR3 length equals 16 residues. V lost 5 bases and J lost 5; bases outside the gene matches: 13. Germline-derived CDR1 and CDR2 are MDHEN and SYDVKM.

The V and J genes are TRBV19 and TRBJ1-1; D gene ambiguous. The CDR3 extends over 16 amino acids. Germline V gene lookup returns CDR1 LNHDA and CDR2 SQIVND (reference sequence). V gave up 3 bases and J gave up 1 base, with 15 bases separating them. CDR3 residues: CASSMVIFPGNTEAFF. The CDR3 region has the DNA TGTGCCAGTAGTATGGTTATCTTCCCGGGGAACACTGAAGCTTTCTTT.

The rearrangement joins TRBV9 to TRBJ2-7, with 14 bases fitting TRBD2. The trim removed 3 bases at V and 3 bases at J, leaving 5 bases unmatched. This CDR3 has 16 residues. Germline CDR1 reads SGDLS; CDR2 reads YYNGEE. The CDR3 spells CASSAGLAGEDYEQYF. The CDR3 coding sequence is TGTGCCAGCAGCGCGGGACTAGCGGGGGAAGACTACGAGCAGTACTTC. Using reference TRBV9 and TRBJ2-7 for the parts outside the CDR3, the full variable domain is DSGVTQTPKHLITATGQRVTLRCSPRSGDLSVYWYQQSLDQGLQFLIQYYNGEERAKGNILERFSAQQFPDLHSELNLSSLELGDSALYFCASSAGLAGEDYEQYFGPGTRLTVT.

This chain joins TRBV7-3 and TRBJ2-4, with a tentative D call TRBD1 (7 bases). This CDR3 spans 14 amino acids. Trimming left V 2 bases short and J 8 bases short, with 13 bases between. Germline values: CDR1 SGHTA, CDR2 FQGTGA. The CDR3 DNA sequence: TGTGCCAGCAGCTTACAGGGGGGACCGGACATTCAGTACTTC. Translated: CASSLQGGPDIQYF.

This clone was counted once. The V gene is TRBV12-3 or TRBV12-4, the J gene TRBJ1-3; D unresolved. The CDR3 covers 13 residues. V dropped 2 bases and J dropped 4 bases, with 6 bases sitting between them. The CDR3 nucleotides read TGTGCCAGCAGTTTAAGAGGGGGAAACACCATATATTTT. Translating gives CASSLRGGNTIYF.

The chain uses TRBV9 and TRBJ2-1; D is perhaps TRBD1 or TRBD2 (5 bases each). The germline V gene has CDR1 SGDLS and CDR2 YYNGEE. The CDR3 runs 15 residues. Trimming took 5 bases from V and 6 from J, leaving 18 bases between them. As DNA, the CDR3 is TGTGCCAGCAGTCCGATCGGGGACCCTAGCAATGAGCAGTTCTTC. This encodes CASSPIGDPSNEQFF.

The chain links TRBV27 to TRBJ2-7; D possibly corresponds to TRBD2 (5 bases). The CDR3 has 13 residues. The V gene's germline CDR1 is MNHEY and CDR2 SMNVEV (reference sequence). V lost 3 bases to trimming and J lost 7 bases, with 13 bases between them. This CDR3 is CASSLSPPGEQYF. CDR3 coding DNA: TGTGCCAGCAGTTTGTCCCCTCCGGGGGAGCAGTACTTC.

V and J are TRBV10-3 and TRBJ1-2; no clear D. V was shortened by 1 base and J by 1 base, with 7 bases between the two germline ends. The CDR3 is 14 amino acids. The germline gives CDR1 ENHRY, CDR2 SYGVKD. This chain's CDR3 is CAISEFHSNYGYTF. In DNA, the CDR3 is TGTGCCATCAGTGAGTTTCACAGTAACTATGGCTACACCTTC.

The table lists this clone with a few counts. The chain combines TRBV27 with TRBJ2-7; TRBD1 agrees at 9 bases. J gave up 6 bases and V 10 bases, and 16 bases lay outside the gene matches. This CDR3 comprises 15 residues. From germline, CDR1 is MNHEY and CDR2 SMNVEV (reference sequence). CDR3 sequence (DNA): TGTGCCACCCGAGGGGGACAGGGTAAGAACTTCGAGCAGTACTTC. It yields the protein CATRGGQGKNFEQYF.

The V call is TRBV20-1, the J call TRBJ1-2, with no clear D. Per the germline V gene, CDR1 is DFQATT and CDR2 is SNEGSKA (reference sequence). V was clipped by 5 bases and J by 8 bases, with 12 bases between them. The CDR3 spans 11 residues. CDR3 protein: CSAHQRRGYTF. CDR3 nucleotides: TGCAGTGCTCATCAGCGGAGGGGCTACACCTTC.

DNA of the CDR3: TGTGCCAGTACCGATATGGGGGGCGGGGAGCTGTTTTTT. Translated: CASTDMGGGELFF. This chain uses TRBV19 with TRBJ2-2; perhaps TRBD2 as D (6 bases). The CDR3 has 13 residues. The ends were cut back, 7 bases at V and 7 bases at J, with 13 bases in the middle. CDR1 and CDR2 (germline): LNHDA, SQIVND (reference sequence).

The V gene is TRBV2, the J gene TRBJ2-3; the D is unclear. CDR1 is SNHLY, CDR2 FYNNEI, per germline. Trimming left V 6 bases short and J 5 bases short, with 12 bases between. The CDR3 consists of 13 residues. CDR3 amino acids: CASSRNLRDTQYF. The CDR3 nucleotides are TGTGCCAGCAGCAGGAATCTCAGAGATACGCAGTATTTT.

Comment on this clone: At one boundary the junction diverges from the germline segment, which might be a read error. Here the CDR3 reads CASSYGLQETQYF. CDR3 bases: TGTGCTAGCAGTTACGGACTCCAAGAGACCCAGTACTTC. The chain links TRBV7-7 to TRBJ2-5; tentatively, D is TRBD2 (5 bases). The CDR3 loop spans 13 amino acids. Germline CDR1 and CDR2: SSHAT and FNYEAQ (reference sequence).

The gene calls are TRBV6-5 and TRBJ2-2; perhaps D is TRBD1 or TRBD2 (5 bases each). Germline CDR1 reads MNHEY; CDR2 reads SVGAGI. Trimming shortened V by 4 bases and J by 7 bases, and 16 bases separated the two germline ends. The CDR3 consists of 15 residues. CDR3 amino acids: CASSWGRRVGGELFF. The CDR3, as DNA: TGTGCCAGCAGTTGGGGCAGGCGGGTCGGCGGGGAGCTGTTTTTT.

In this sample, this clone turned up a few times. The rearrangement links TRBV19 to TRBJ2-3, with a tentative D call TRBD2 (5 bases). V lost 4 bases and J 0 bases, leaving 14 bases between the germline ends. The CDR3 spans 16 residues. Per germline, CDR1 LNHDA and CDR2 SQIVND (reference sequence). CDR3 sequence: CASSTQPGISTDTQYF. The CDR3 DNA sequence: TGTGCCAGTAGTACCCAGCCCGGGATAAGCACAGATACGCAGTATTTT.

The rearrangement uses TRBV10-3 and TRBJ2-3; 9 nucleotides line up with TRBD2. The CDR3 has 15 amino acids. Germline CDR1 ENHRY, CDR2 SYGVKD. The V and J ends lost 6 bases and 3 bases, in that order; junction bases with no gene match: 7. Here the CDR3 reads CAIRASGGWTDTQYF. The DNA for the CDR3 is TGTGCCATCAGAGCGAGCGGGGGGTGGACAGATACGCAGTATTTT.

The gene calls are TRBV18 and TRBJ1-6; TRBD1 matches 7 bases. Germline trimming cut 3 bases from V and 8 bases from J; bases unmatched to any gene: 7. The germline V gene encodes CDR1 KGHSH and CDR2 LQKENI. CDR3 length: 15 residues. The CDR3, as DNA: TGTGCCAGCTCACCGTCGACAGGGCCTTATTCACCCCTCCACTTT. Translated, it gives CASSPSTGPYSPLHF.

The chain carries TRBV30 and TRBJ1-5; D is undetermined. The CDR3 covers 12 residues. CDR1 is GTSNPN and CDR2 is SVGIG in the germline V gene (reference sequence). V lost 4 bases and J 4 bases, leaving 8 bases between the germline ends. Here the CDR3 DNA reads TGTGCCTGGAACCGGGAGAATCAGCCCCAGCATTTT. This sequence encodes CAWNRENQPQHF.

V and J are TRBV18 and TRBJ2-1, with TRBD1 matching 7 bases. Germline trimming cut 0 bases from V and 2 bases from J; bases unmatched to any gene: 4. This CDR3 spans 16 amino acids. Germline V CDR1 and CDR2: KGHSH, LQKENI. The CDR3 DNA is TGTGCCAGCTCACCACCTAGGGGGCGGGCCTACAATGAGCAGTTCTTC. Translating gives CASSPPRGRAYNEQFF.

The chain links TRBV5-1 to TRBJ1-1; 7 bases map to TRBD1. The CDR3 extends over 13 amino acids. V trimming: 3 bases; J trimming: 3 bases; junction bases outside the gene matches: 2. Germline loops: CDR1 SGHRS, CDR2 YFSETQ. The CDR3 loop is CASSSTGHTEAFF. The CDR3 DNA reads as TGCGCCAGCAGCTCGACAGGGCACACTGAAGCTTTCTTT. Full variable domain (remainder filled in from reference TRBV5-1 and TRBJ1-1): KAGVTQTPRYLIKTRGQQVTLSCSPISGHRSVSWYQQTPGQGLQFLFEYFSETQRNKGNFPGRFSGRQFSNSRSEMNVSTLELGDSALYLCASSSTGHTEAFFGQGTRLTVV.

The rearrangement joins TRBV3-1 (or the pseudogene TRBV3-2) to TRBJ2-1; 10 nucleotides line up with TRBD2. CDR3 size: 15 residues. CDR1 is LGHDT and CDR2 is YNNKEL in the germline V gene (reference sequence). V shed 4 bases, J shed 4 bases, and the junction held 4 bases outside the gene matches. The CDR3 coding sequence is TGTGCCAGCAGCCGAAGCGGGGGGGCATACAATGAGCAGTTCTTC. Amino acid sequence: CASSRSGGAYNEQFF.